These 5 T cell receptor beta chains originate from one sample sequenced in a study of cytomegalovirus exposure and HLA in healthy donors (dated by TCRdb to the late 2010s). Library prep was done by the immunoSEQ multiplex PCR assay. The multiplex PCR relied on a mix of 60 forward primers for TCR Vbeta segments and 13 reverse primers for TCR Jbeta segments. Held by TCRdb, this immuneACCESS table contains in-frame sequences only and omits some clones. Under half of the omission traces to an unresolved V gene where checked; the cause of the rest is unknown. The sample includes over 150,000 clones, with roughly four fifths observed a single time. The ten largest make up 4.8% of the sample. Sequences were obtained from PBMCs. The origin of the receptors is a man aged 18 to 29 in good health and CMV-seronegative.

The chain is built from TRBV5-8 and TRBJ1-1, with D perhaps matching TRBD1 (5 bases). This CDR3 contains 15 residues. Germline CDR1 and CDR2: SGHTS and YDEGEE. V lost 0 bases and J lost 1, with 10 bases in between. The CDR3 bases are TGTGCCAGCAGCTTGGACCGGGGGTGGAACACTGAAGCTTTCTTT. Protein product: CASSLDRGWNTEAFF.

V gene TRBV4-1 combines with J gene TRBJ2-7; D gene ambiguous. Trimming cost V 0 bases and J 1 base, with 10 bases left between them. The CDR3 is made up of 15 amino acids. Per germline, CDR1 MGHRA and CDR2 YSYEKL. This CDR3 reads CASSQDSRTSYEQYF. DNA for the CDR3: TGCGCCAGCAGCCAAGATTCCCGTACTTCCTACGAGCAGTACTTC.

In this sample, this clone turned up once. This sequence joins TRBV4-2 and TRBJ2-5, with 8 bases fitting TRBD2. Matching the DNA end better, TRBJ2-7 makes the J call doubtful. The CDR3 loop spans 15 amino acids. Germline V gene data show CDR1 as LGHNA and CDR2 as YNFKEQ. The chain's CDR3 is CASSQEGSGAYEQYF. The CDR3 DNA reads as TGTGCCAGCAGCCAAGAAGGTAGCGGGGCCTACGAGCAGTACTTC.

This clone has a handful of counts. The chain couples TRBV5-3 to TRBJ1-4; 8 positions match TRBD1. TRBV5-3 is an ORF, and what it does is uncertain. The CDR3 runs to 16 residues. The junction had 12 bases not matched to a gene; V was cut back by 3 bases and J by 8 bases. The CDR3 bases are TGTGCCAGAAGCTACATACCGGACAGGGTTCAGGAAAAACTGTTTTTT. Its protein product is CARSYIPDRVQEKLFF.

This chain connects TRBV29-1 to TRBJ2-5; TRBD2 aligns across 12 bases. Germline CDR1 and CDR2: SQVTM and ANQGSEA. The CDR3 is 12 amino acids. The CDR3 is CTGGLAGETQYF. The CDR3 DNA reads as TGCACGGGCGGACTAGCGGGGGAGACCCAGTACTTC.